These 8 T cell receptor beta chains were all obtained from the same sample, sequenced in a study of cytomegalovirus exposure and HLA in healthy donors. The primer mix had 60 Vbeta and 13 Jbeta primers. Generated by immunoSEQ multiplex PCR, the TCRdb table keeps only in-frame clones and is missing some. This sample's table has tens of thousands of clones. Input material: PBMCs. The receptors here all came from a man aged 35 to 55 in good health and CMV-seronegative.

CDR3 amino acids: CASSWGGADEQFF. CDR3 nucleotide sequence: TGCGCCAGCAGCTGGGGGGGGGCCGATGAGCAGTTCTTC. J is TRBJ2-1 and V is TRBV5-1; TRBD2 is a possible D gene (7 bases). The CDR3 is made up of 13 amino acids. Germline V gene sequence: CDR1 SGHRS, CDR2 YFSETQ. The V end was cut by 3 bases, the J end by 8 bases, with 12 bases between.

The chain recombines TRBV5-1 with TRBJ2-7; the match to TRBD2 covers 14 bases. After removal of 4 bases from V and 4 bases from J, the junction contained 10 bases not matched to a gene. Germline assignment: CDR1 SGHRS and CDR2 YFSETQ. The CDR3 length is 17 residues. DNA of the CDR3: TGCGCCAGCAGCGTCGGACTAGCGGGAGGCGAAACGTACGAGCAGTACTTC. Its translation is CASSVGLAGGETYEQYF.

J is TRBJ2-7 and V is TRBV29-1; perhaps TRBD2 as D (6 bases). V was trimmed by 4 bases and J by 3 bases, leaving 7 bases between them. CDR3 length: 11 residues. Germline V CDR1 and CDR2: SQVTM, ANQGSEA. CDR3 coding DNA: TGCAGCGTTGGGGACTTCTACGAGCAGTACTTC. It specifies CSVGDFYEQYF.

The V gene is TRBV29-1, the J gene TRBJ1-1; D unclear. From germline, CDR1 is SQVTM and CDR2 ANQGSEA. The CDR3 loop spans 13 amino acids. V lost 4 bases, J lost 1 base, and 10 bases lay in between. DNA for the CDR3: TGCAGCGTTGTCACAGAGAGGAACACTGAAGCTTTCTTT. Its translation: CSVVTERNTEAFF.

The genes are TRBV6-6 and TRBJ1-1, with D unresolved. Trimming removed 5 bases from V and 6 bases from J, with 13 bases in between. The germline CDR1 and CDR2 sequences are MNHNY and SVGAGI (reference sequence). CDR3 length: 13 residues. The CDR3 sequence: CASSLEGNAEAFF. The DNA for the CDR3 is TGTGCCAGCAGTCTCGAGGGTAATGCTGAAGCTTTCTTT.

The V call is TRBV11-2, the J call TRBJ2-2, with D unresolved. This CDR3 has 12 residues. Germline assignment: CDR1 SGHAT and CDR2 FQNNGV. V lost 5 bases to trimming and J lost 8 bases, with 9 bases between them. In DNA form, the CDR3 reads TGTGCCAGCAGCACAGAACAGGGGGAGCTGTTTTTT. Translation gives CASSTEQGELFF.

The CDR3 reads CATTGGSRRGNNEQFF. In nucleotides, the CDR3 is TGTGCCACCACAGGCGGATCAAGGAGGGGTAACAATGAGCAGTTCTTC. This rearrangement joins TRBV15 to TRBJ2-1, with D perhaps matching TRBD2 (6 bases). CDR1 and CDR2 from the germline V gene are LNHNV and YYDKDF (reference sequence). Trimming stripped 7 bases from V and 5 bases from J, with 21 bases between. This CDR3 has 16 amino acids.

With regard to this clone: Distinct nucleotide sequences in the sample also encode this CDR3. V is TRBV9 and J is TRBJ2-3, with a weak D call TRBD2 (5 bases). V was pared by 0 bases and J by 5 bases, with 7 bases between. Per the germline V gene, CDR1 is SGDLS and CDR2 is YYNGEE. The CDR3 is 13 amino acids. CDR3 nucleotide sequence: TGTGCCAGCAGCGTAGCCGGGAAAGATACGCAGTATTTT. Translation gives CASSVAGKDTQYF.